Following are 2 T cell receptor beta chains from one sample sequenced in a study of CD8+CD57+ T cells in acquired aplastic anemia. Both TCR beta VDJ combination and CDR3 sequence profiling were carried out. Genomic DNA was the template for this profiling. TCRdb re-analysed the reads in MiXCR, keeping a single row per CDR3 protein. The table records fewer than 200,000 distinct CDR3 sequences, about three fifths of them present only once. The material sequenced was sorted CD4+, CD8+, or CD8+CD57+ T cells (not recorded which) from PBMCs. All receptors come from a human donor in good health.

This clonotype has a count of ten or more. V is TRBV10-2 and J is TRBJ2-3; 7 nucleotides match TRBD2. CDR3 size: 14 residues. After removal of 6 bases from V and 6 bases from J, the junction contained 9 bases not matched to a gene. CDR1 is WSHSY and CDR2 is SAAADI in the germline V gene. CDR3 DNA: TGCGCCAGCAGCGAGGAGTCGCGGGGGGATACGCAGTATTTT. It codes for CASSEESRGDTQYF.

Points on this clonotype: It is unclear where the CDR3 begins or ends on the DNA, so no DNA is shown, and the CDR3 is as TCRdb lists it. The chain has TRBV20-1 and TRBJ2-2. CDR1 is DFQATT and CDR2 is SNEGSKA in the germline V gene (reference sequence). The CDR3 is made up of 19 amino acids, end residues included. The CDR3 here is CSARDRRRSYEQYFGELFF.